Below, 10 T cell receptor beta chains from the same sample are listed, as sequenced in a study of T cells in Graves' hyperthyroidism and ophthalmopathy. There were TCR beta CDR3 regions amplified from RNA transcripts. The HTBI primer set drove a first-round RT-PCR of the TCR CDR3. TCRdb independently ran MiXCR on the multiplex PCR reads; one entry per CDR3 protein. The sample lists almost 500,000 distinct CDR3 sequences, about 20% occurring once. Sequencing was performed on blood. The receptors here all came from a woman in her seventies with Graves' ophthalmopathy.

J is TRBJ2-2 and V is TRBV18, with a possible D match to TRBD1 (6 bases). Germline CDR1 KGHSH, CDR2 LQKENI. V was pared by 8 bases and J by 8 bases, with 12 bases between. The CDR3 contains 12 residues. CDR3 DNA sequence: TGTGCCAGCAGTGGACAGCTTGGGGAGCTGTTTTTT. Translating it yields CASSGQLGELFF.

This clonotype was observed a handful of times. The rearrangement joins TRBV9 to TRBJ1-5; perhaps TRBD1 as D (5 bases). The CDR3 runs 14 residues. Trimming removed 5 bases from V and 2 bases from J, with 11 bases in between. Germline values: CDR1 SGDLS, CDR2 YYNGEE. CDR3 sequence (DNA): TGTGCCAGCAGGTCCGGGACGGGCAATCAGCCCCAGCATTTT. This translates into CASRSGTGNQPQHF.

This clonotype has only a few counts. The chain combines TRBV7-3 with TRBJ2-1; D gene unclear. Germline V CDR1 and CDR2: SGHTA, FQGTGA. The CDR3 has 15 residues. The V and J ends lost 4 bases and 5 bases respectively, with 15 bases between them. CDR3 protein: CASSSPTGANNEQFF. CDR3 nucleotide sequence: TGTGCCAGCAGCTCTCCGACTGGCGCTAACAATGAGCAGTTCTTC.

This clonotype was observed a handful of times. The V gene is TRBV5-1, the J gene TRBJ1-1; D unclear. Trimming left V 4 bases short and J 1 base short, with 17 bases between. This CDR3 comprises 16 residues. Germline V lookup: CDR1 SGHRS, CDR2 YFSETQ. Here the CDR3 DNA reads TGCGCCAGCAGCCCGGGCCAAGGAACCTCGAACACTGAAGCTTTCTTT. Protein sequence: CASSPGQGTSNTEAFF.

The chain joins TRBV19 to TRBJ1-5; D perhaps matches TRBD1 (6 bases). This CDR3 region has 13 residues. In germline, CDR1 is LNHDA, CDR2 SQIVND (reference sequence). V dropped 9 bases and J dropped 2 bases, with 11 bases sitting between them. CDR3: CASAQGGNQPQHF. The CDR3 DNA follows: TGTGCCAGCGCACAGGGAGGCAATCAGCCCCAGCATTTT.

This sequence joins TRBV18 and TRBJ1-2; D is undetermined. V was pared by 3 bases and J by 6 bases, with 23 bases between. This CDR3 contains 17 residues. Germline assignment: CDR1 KGHSH and CDR2 LQKENI. The CDR3 reads CASSPPLRHARPDGYTF. The CDR3 region has the DNA TGTGCCAGCTCACCTCCTTTACGACACGCCCGGCCCGATGGCTACACCTTC.

This clonotype was counted a few times. The rearrangement joins TRBV10-3 to TRBJ2-7; TRBD2 aligns across 16 bases. From germline, CDR1 is ENHRY and CDR2 SYGVKD. After removal of 0 bases from V and 4 bases from J, the junction contained 6 bases not matched to a gene. The CDR3 extends over 18 amino acids. The DNA for the CDR3 is TGTGCCATCAGTGAGTCCCCGGGACTAGCGGGAGGGTTGTACGAGCAGTACTTC. It encodes CAISESPGLAGGLYEQYF.

The genes are TRBV12-3 or TRBV12-4 and TRBJ2-2, with TRBD2 matching 11 bases. The CDR3 runs 16 residues. J lost 8 bases, V lost 6 bases, and 11 bases had no gene match. CDR3 in amino acids: CASRRGASGRLGELFF. The CDR3 DNA reads TGTGCCAGCAGACGTGGGGCTAGCGGGAGGTTGGGGGAGCTGTTTTTT.

In its sample, this clonotype was seen a few times. The chain employs TRBV9 and TRBJ1-1; tentatively, D is TRBD1 (5 bases). Germline V gene sequence: CDR1 SGDLS, CDR2 YYNGEE. The CDR3 covers 15 residues. Trimming removed 2 bases at V and 0 bases at J, with 11 bases between. The CDR3 coding sequence is TGTGCCAGCAGCGTCACCGGGACGGTGAACACTGAAGCTTTCTTT. Protein: CASSVTGTVNTEAFF.

This clonotype was observed a few times. The chain couples TRBV5-1 to TRBJ2-7, with TRBD2 matching 8 bases. Looked up from germline, CDR1 is SGHRS and CDR2 is YFSETQ. J was trimmed by 6 bases and V by 0 bases; bases with no gene match: 5. The CDR3 contains 14 residues. The CDR3 region is CASSLAGLASEQYF. The CDR3 DNA is TGCGCCAGCAGCTTGGCTGGACTAGCCTCCGAGCAGTACTTC.